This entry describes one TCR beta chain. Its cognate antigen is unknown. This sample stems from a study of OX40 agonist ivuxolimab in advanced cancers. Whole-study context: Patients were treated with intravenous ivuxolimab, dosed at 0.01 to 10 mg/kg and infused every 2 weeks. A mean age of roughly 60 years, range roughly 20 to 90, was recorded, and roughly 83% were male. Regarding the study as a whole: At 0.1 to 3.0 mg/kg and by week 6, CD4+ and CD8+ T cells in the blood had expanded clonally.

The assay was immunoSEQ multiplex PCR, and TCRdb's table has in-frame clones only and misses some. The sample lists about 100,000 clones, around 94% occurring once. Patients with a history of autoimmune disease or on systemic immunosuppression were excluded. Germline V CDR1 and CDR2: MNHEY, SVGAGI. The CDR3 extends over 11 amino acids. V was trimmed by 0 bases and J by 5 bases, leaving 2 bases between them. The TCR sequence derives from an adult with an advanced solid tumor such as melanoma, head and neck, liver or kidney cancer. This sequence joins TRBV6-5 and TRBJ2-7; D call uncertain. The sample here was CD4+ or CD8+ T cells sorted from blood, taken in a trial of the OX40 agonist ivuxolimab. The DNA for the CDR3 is TGTGCCAGCAGTTACTCAAACGAGCAGTACTTC. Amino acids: CASSYSNEQYF.